These 10 T cell receptor beta chains were all obtained from the same sample, sequenced in a study of T cell responses to AZD1222 COVID-19 vaccine. This table comes from immunoSEQ multiplex PCR, and its TCRdb copy is limited to in-frame clones, with some not included. The table records 140,000 to 150,000 clones, about 90% of them present only once. The sample consisted of peripheral blood, taken 28 days after the second AZD1222 dose. The receptors come from an adult who received the AZD1222 COVID-19 vaccine.

The CDR3 DNA sequence: TGCGCCAGCAGCCGGGACGGGATTTATAGCAATCAGCCCCAGCATTTT. This gives the protein CASSRDGIYSNQPQHF. The V and J genes are TRBV5-1 and TRBJ1-5; a possible D gene is TRBD1 (5 bases). This CDR3 spans 16 amino acids. V lost 4 bases and J 0 bases, leaving 14 bases between the germline ends. Germline lookup yields CDR1 SGHRS and CDR2 YFSETQ.

The rearrangement links TRBV2 to TRBJ2-7, with TRBD2 matching over 10 bases. Germline V gene lookup returns CDR1 SNHLY and CDR2 FYNNEI. V gave up 6 bases and J gave up 1 base; unmatched junction bases: 3. The CDR3 has 14 residues. The CDR3 sequence: CASSRTSGSYEQYF. The CDR3 DNA is TGTGCCAGCAGCCGGACTAGCGGATCCTACGAGCAGTACTTC.

The chain employs TRBV2 and TRBJ1-2; D is undetermined. CDR1 is SNHLY, CDR2 FYNNEI, per germline. CDR3 length: 13 amino acids. V was clipped by 3 bases and J by 8 bases, with 13 bases between them. This CDR3 is CASSERGRYGYTF. CDR3 DNA: TGTGCCAGCAGTGAGAGAGGGCGGTACGGCTACACCTTC.

The rearrangement joins TRBV27 to TRBJ1-2; the D is unclear. The CDR3 runs to 16 residues. Looked up from germline, CDR1 is MNHEY and CDR2 is SMNVEV (reference sequence). Trimming removed 4 bases at V and 0 bases at J, with 15 bases between. The CDR3 DNA follows: TGTGCCAGCAGTTCCCACGGAGCCGAGTCTAACTATGGCTACACCTTC. This gives the protein CASSSHGAESNYGYTF.

This chain joins TRBV15 and TRBJ2-7, with D perhaps TRBD1 or TRBD2 (6 bases each). Germline V CDR1 and CDR2: LNHNV, YYDKDF (reference sequence). V was cut by 0 bases and J by 6 bases, with 15 bases left in between. This CDR3 region has 15 residues. In DNA, the CDR3 is TGTGCCACCAGCAGAGAGCAGCAGGGGAGGTTCGAGCAGTACTTC. This codes for CATSREQQGRFEQYF.

CDR3: CASSSPAPYEQYF. The CDR3 region has the DNA TGTGCCAGCAGTTCCCCCGCCCCCTACGAGCAGTACTTC. The rearrangement joins TRBV6-2 or TRBV6-3 to TRBJ2-7, with D unclear. The CDR3 length is 13 residues. Germline-derived CDR1 and CDR2 are MNHEY and SVGEGT. V lost 4 bases and J 2 bases, leaving 9 bases between the germline ends.

This clone has a single count. This chain joins TRBV29-1 and TRBJ1-5; D is uncertain. The length of the CDR3 is 13 residues. V lost 6 bases and J 5 bases, leaving 14 bases between the germline ends. Germline CDR1 reads SQVTM; CDR2 reads ANQGSEA. The CDR3 sequence is CSVQTVVDQPQHF. As DNA, the CDR3 is TGCAGCGTACAGACGGTGGTTGATCAGCCCCAGCATTTT.

The chain carries TRBV2 and TRBJ1-5, with no clear D. The V end was cut by 6 bases, the J end by 0 bases, with 15 bases between. This CDR3 is built from 16 residues. CDR1 is SNHLY, CDR2 FYNNEI, per germline. For the CDR3, the DNA is TGTGCCAGCAGAAAGAACGAGAGGAGTAGCAATCAGCCCCAGCATTTT. Its protein is CASRKNERSSNQPQHF.

This chain links TRBV6-1 with TRBJ2-5, with a weak D call TRBD1 (6 bases). The germline CDR1 and CDR2 sequences are MNHNS and SASEGT. Trimming removed 3 bases from V and 2 bases from J, with 10 bases in between. The CDR3 extends over 14 amino acids. CDR3 sequence reads: CASSESTGQETQYF. CDR3 bases: TGTGCCAGCAGTGAGTCGACAGGACAAGAGACCCAGTACTTC.

The CDR3 coding sequence is TGTGCCATCAGTGAGTCAGGGACTAGCGGGAGAACAGATACGCAGTATTTT. Translation: CAISESGTSGRTDTQYF. The chain recombines TRBV10-3 with TRBJ2-3, with 14 bases aligning to TRBD2. The junction had 2 bases not matched to a gene; V was cut back by 0 bases and J by 3 bases. The length of the CDR3 is 17 residues. Germline V lookup: CDR1 ENHRY, CDR2 SYGVKD.